In its sample, the clone carrying this T cell receptor beta chain was seen a few times. Its antigen is not identified. The entry originates in a study of metastatic and nonmetastatic thyroid tumors. Before thyroid surgery, none of the patients had received any treatment. Findings and caveats of the study: Patients with malignant thyroid tumors reportedly had significantly higher TCR beta diversity than those with benign nodules, in blood and tumor.

In the original analysis: Clinicopathological groups differed in CDR3, with these differences serving to build a distant-metastasis classifier for papillary thyroid cancer. Through MiXCR, TCRdb re-clonotyped the PCR reads. The authors' filters were not applied to this entry. The sample yields 89,000 or so clones, about 9.1% seen once. The sequence derives from a female donor with papillary thyroid cancer or a benign thyroid nodule (not recorded which). Some clones in this sample may be carry-over from other donors' samples. Sequenced: blood.

The CDR3 sequence: CASRPYGGDTDTQYF. CDR3 DNA: TGTGCCAGCCGACCTTACGGGGGGGACACAGATACGCAGTATTTT. V and J are TRBV3-1 and TRBJ2-3; 8 nucleotides align to TRBD2. With V trimmed by 8 bases and J by 2 bases, 9 bases remained unmatched. CDR3 length: 15 residues. Germline V gene sequence: CDR1 LGHDT, CDR2 YNNKEL (reference sequence).